This T cell receptor (beta chain) was captured in a study of Graves' ophthalmopathy and Graves' hyperthyroidism. The study's findings and limits: The model predicted progression of ophthalmopathy with a sensitivity of around 70%, and its specificity was about 73%.

RNA transcripts yielded amplified TCR beta CDR3 regions. Scientists carried out first-round RT-PCR using HTBI primers and then a second-round multiplex PCR. TCRdb re-called the multiplex PCR reads with MiXCR, one entry per CDR3 protein. The sample has more than 1,000,000 distinct CDR3 sequences, about two fifths seen once; the top ten hold 8.5% to 14%. Aged 18 to 65, hyperthyroidism patients had been newly diagnosed, with under 2 months' duration. Clinical symptoms, serum thyroxine, TRAb, thyroid ultrasound and orbital computed tomography formed the basis of diagnosis. This clonotype was detected only a few times. The target antigen is unknown. Sequencing was carried out using peripheral blood or thyroid tissue (not recorded which). The source of this sequence is an adult man with Graves' hyperthyroidism.

The CDR3 region has the DNA TGCGCCAGCAGCCAAGCGGGACGGGCGAACACTGAAGCTTTCTTT. It translates to CASSQAGRANTEAFF. The genes are TRBV4-3 and TRBJ1-1; weak D call: TRBD1 (5 bases). The CDR3 has 15 residues. Germline values: CDR1 LGHNA, CDR2 YSLEER. V dropped 1 base and J dropped 1 base, with 10 bases sitting between them.